Each of the 31 T cell receptor beta chains below was sequenced from the same sample in a study of Graves' ophthalmopathy and Graves' hyperthyroidism. The sequenced template was RNA, covering the TCR beta CDR3 region. HTBI-primed first-round RT-PCR preceded second-round multiplex PCR. One entry per CDR3 protein results from TCRdb running MiXCR on the multiplex PCR reads. The data show roughly 1.1 million distinct CDR3 sequences, with about 35% seen just once and roughly 11% held by the top ten. The sequenced sample was peripheral blood or thyroid tissue (not recorded which). The receptors derive from an adult man with Graves' hyperthyroidism.

Of note for this clonotype: A junction end diverges from the germline sequence, so it may reflect a read error. The rearrangement links TRBV2 to TRBJ2-5, with 8 bases lining up with TRBD2. Looked up from germline, CDR1 is SNHLY and CDR2 is FYNNEI. This CDR3 is built from 16 residues. This CDR3 is CASSSGTRGDQGTQYF. The CDR3 coding sequence is TGTGCCAGCAGTAGCGGGACTAGAGGGGACCAAGGGACCCAGTACTTC. The entire variable domain, with the rest obtained from reference TRBV2 and TRBJ2-5, is as follows: EPEVTQTPSHQVTQMGQEVILRCVPISNHLYFYWYRQILGQKVEFLVSFYNNEISEKSEIFDDQFSVERPDGSNFTLKIRSTKLEDSAMYFCASSSGTRGDQGTQYFGPGTRLLVL.

The chain carries TRBV25-1 and TRBJ2-2; D tentatively fits TRBD1 or TRBD2 (5 bases each). The CDR3 has 15 residues. The germline V and J ends were trimmed by 6 bases and 5 bases, with 16 bases remaining between them. Germline CDR1 is MGHDK and CDR2 is SYGVNS. DNA for the CDR3: TGTGCCAGCAGCCCACGGTGGGGGAGTACCGGGGAGCTGTTTTTT. Translation gives CASSPRWGSTGELFF.

The table lists this clonotype with many counts. V gene TRBV29-1 combines with J gene TRBJ1-1; D might be TRBD1 (5 bases). The V and J ends lost 5 bases and 0 bases respectively, with 13 bases between them. Germline V lookup: CDR1 SQVTM, CDR2 ANQGSEA. CDR3 length: 14 amino acids. The CDR3 sequence is CSVKPDNLNTEAFF. The CDR3 DNA follows: TGCAGCGTTAAACCGGACAATCTGAACACTGAAGCTTTCTTT.

With respect to this clonotype: An end of the junction does not agree with germline; a read error may underlie this. CDR3 in DNA: TGCAGCTCCAGGGGAATAGGCACTGAAGCTTCCTTT. Translated, it gives CSSRGIGTEASF. The chain employs TRBV29-1 and TRBJ1-1, with D possibly TRBD1 on 6 matching bases. Germline CDR1 reads SQVTM; CDR2 reads ANQGSEA. The CDR3 is made up of 12 amino acids.

The CDR3 spells CASSLQISYGYTF. The CDR3 nucleotides read TGTGCCAGCAGTCTTCAGATATCCTATGGCTACACCTTC. The gene calls are TRBV28 and TRBJ1-2; D is unresolved. CDR1 and CDR2 from the germline V gene are MDHEN and SYDVKM. This CDR3 has 13 residues. V was trimmed by 5 bases and J by 4 bases, leaving 11 bases between them.

This clonotype was found many times. The chain couples TRBV2 to TRBJ2-7, with D perhaps assigned TRBD1 or TRBD2 (5 bases each). The V and J ends lost 8 bases and 0 bases respectively, with 14 bases between them. Germline V gives CDR1 SNHLY, CDR2 FYNNEI. The CDR3 spans 14 residues. CDR3 region: CASRGVPVSYEQYF. The CDR3 DNA reads as TGTGCCAGCCGGGGCGTTCCCGTCTCCTACGAGCAGTACTTC.

This clonotype was seen at least ten times. This chain joins TRBV29-1 and TRBJ2-7; D remains ambiguous. CDR3 length equals 12 residues. Deletions cut 4 bases from V and 2 bases from J, with 9 bases between. Looked up from germline, CDR1 is SQVTM and CDR2 is ANQGSEA. Written as DNA, the CDR3 is TGCAGCGTTGCCCTCAATACCTACGAGCAGTACTTC. This sequence encodes CSVALNTYEQYF.

Remarks on this clonotype: This clone may be a read error of a much larger clone one base away. The CDR3 region is CASSSAGTGAYEQYF. As DNA, the CDR3 is TGTGCCAGCAGCTCCGCCGGGACGGGGGCCTACGAGCAGTACTTC. The V and J genes are TRBV7-9 and TRBJ2-7; D may be TRBD2 (6 bases). V lost 4 bases and J lost 2, with 15 bases in between. Looked up from germline, CDR1 is SEHNR and CDR2 is FQNEAQ (reference sequence). The CDR3 has 15 amino acids. Full variable domain (outside the CDR3, taken from reference TRBV7-9 and TRBJ2-7): DTGVSQNPRHKITKRGQNVTFRCDPISEHNRLYWYRQTLGQGPEFLTYFQNEAQLEKSRLLSDRFSAERPKGSFSTLEIQRTEQGDSAMYLCASSSAGTGAYEQYFGPGTRLTVT.

This clonotype was recorded at least ten times. This chain links TRBV7-9 with TRBJ1-3, with 8 bases lining up with TRBD1. From germline, CDR1 is SEHNR and CDR2 FQNEAQ (reference sequence). This CDR3 contains 13 residues. With 2 bases clipped from V and 7 bases from J, the junction kept 1 base outside the gene matches. The CDR3 reads CASSLRQGNTIYF. CDR3 nucleotides: TGTGCCAGCAGCTTAAGACAGGGGAACACCATATATTTT.

This clonotype was found a few times. The chain recombines TRBV4-3 with TRBJ2-7; D is unclear. Per the germline V gene, CDR1 is LGHNA and CDR2 is YSLEER. The CDR3 spans 13 residues. V was clipped by 0 bases and J by 5 bases, with 8 bases between them. The DNA of the CDR3 is TGCGCCAGCAGCCAAGATCTACCCGACGAGCAGTACTTC. Its protein is CASSQDLPDEQYF.

The chain combines TRBV6-6 with TRBJ2-2, with a weak D call TRBD1 (5 bases). V was cut by 2 bases and J by 0 bases, with 7 bases left in between. Germline V gene lookup returns CDR1 MNHNY and CDR2 SVGAGI (reference sequence). This CDR3 has 15 residues. The CDR3: CASSYDRPNTGELFF. Here the CDR3 DNA reads TGTGCCAGCAGTTACGACAGACCGAACACCGGGGAGCTGTTTTTT.

This chain connects TRBV5-1 to TRBJ2-2, with D possibly being TRBD1 (6 bases). The CDR3 loop spans 19 amino acids. V was clipped by 1 base and J by 2 bases, with 21 bases between them. Germline V gives CDR1 SGHRS, CDR2 YFSETQ. CDR3 loop: CASSLSDISLGGNTGELFF. The CDR3 bases are TGCGCCAGCAGCTTGAGTGACATCTCATTAGGGGGAAACACCGGGGAGCTGTTTTTT.

This clonotype was found many times. The chain uses TRBV7-8 and TRBJ2-7, with D perhaps matching TRBD1 (6 bases). Germline V lookup: CDR1 SGHVS, CDR2 FQNEAQ. The length of the CDR3 is 15 residues. The germline V and J ends were trimmed by 5 bases and 2 bases, with 16 bases remaining between them. The CDR3 spells CASSPRGGPTYEQYF. In DNA form, the CDR3 reads TGTGCCAGCAGCCCACGTGGGGGCCCTACCTACGAGCAGTACTTC.

This clonotype was observed a handful of times. The chain joins TRBV7-6 to TRBJ1-3, with D perhaps matching TRBD1 (5 bases). This CDR3 spans 14 amino acids. The V end lost 5 bases, the J end lost 4 bases, and 12 bases lay between the germline ends. CDR1 and CDR2 from the germline V gene are SGHVS and FNYEAQ. CDR3 DNA: TGTGCCAGCAGCCAATTTGACAGCGGAAACACCATATATTTT. This sequence encodes CASSQFDSGNTIYF.

At least ten counts were recorded for this clonotype. The chain carries TRBV6-2 or TRBV6-3 and TRBJ1-1, with TRBD1 as a possible D gene (5 bases). V lost 4 bases to trimming and J lost 4 bases, with 10 bases between them. CDR3 length equals 13 residues. From germline, CDR1 is MNHEY and CDR2 SVGEGT. The DNA of the CDR3 is TGTGCCAGCAGTTCCGACAGTCCCACTGAAGCTTTCTTT. Protein product: CASSSDSPTEAFF.

On this clonotype itself: This likely comes from a read error, as the CDR3 has no conserved phenylalanine or tryptophan at its end. J is TRBJ2-2 and V is TRBV20-1, with 8 bases identical to TRBD1. After removal of 6 bases from V and 1 base from J, the junction contained 4 bases not matched to a gene. This CDR3 has 14 amino acids. CDR1 is DFQATT and CDR2 is SNEGSKA in the germline V gene (reference sequence). CDR3 region: CSATGTGNTGELFS. CDR3 bases: TGCAGTGCGACCGGGACAGGGAACACCGGGGAGCTGTTTTCT.

Ten or more counts support this clonotype. This CDR3 is CASSITSGRGSSYEQYF. CDR3 DNA: TGTGCCAGCAGCATTACTAGCGGGAGGGGTTCCTCCTACGAGCAGTACTTC. J is TRBJ2-7 and V is TRBV7-9; 13 bases match TRBD2. The CDR3 loop spans 17 amino acids. CDR1 is SEHNR and CDR2 is FQNEAQ in the germline V gene (reference sequence). Trimming cost V 5 bases and J 0 bases; bases outside gene matches: 7.

This clonotype was seen only a few times. The rearrangement uses TRBV6-5 and TRBJ2-7; 7 nucleotides align to TRBD2. This CDR3 is built from 15 residues. V shed 7 bases and J 6 bases; nucleotides not matched to a gene: 15. Germline CDR1 and CDR2: MNHEY and SVGAGI. This chain's CDR3 is CASTLDGREFGEQYF. In nucleotides, the CDR3 is TGTGCCAGCACCCTAGATGGGCGGGAGTTCGGCGAGCAGTACTTC.

This clonotype has just a few counts. The V call is TRBV12-3 or TRBV12-4, the J call TRBJ1-3; weak D call: TRBD1 (5 bases). Trimming left V 4 bases short and J 1 base short, with 11 bases between. The CDR3 runs to 15 residues. The chain's CDR3 is CASSSGGFSGNTIYF. Written as DNA, the CDR3 is TGTGCCAGCAGTTCTGGGGGGTTTTCTGGAAACACCATATATTTT.

This clonotype occurred a few times. This rearrangement joins TRBV20-1 to TRBJ2-7, with D possibly matching TRBD2 (5 bases). The length of the CDR3 is 12 residues. Germline V gene data show CDR1 as DFQATT and CDR2 as SNEGSKA (reference sequence). CDR3 nucleotides: TGCAGCGGCGTCGACTACCACTACGAGCAGTACTTC. Translating it yields CSGVDYHYEQYF.

The chain combines TRBV7-9 with TRBJ1-1, with 7 nucleotides matching TRBD1. CDR1 is SEHNR and CDR2 is FQNEAQ in the germline V gene (reference sequence). V gave up 7 bases and J gave up 2 bases; unmatched junction bases: 7. This CDR3 is built from 14 residues. DNA for the CDR3: TGTGCCAGCACAGAGACAGGGATAAACACTGAAGCTTTCTTT. The encoded protein is CASTETGINTEAFF. Full variable domain (outside the CDR3, taken from reference TRBV7-9 and TRBJ1-1): DTGVSQNPRHKITKRGQNVTFRCDPISEHNRLYWYRQTLGQGPEFLTYFQNEAQLEKSRLLSDRFSAERPKGSFSTLEIQRTEQGDSAMYLCASTETGINTEAFFGQGTRLTVV.

This clonotype occurred many times. The chain uses TRBV29-1 and TRBJ1-1; 7 nucleotides align to TRBD1. J gave up 5 bases and V 4 bases, and 7 bases lay outside the gene matches. Germline-derived CDR1 and CDR2 are SQVTM and ANQGSEA. This CDR3 has 13 amino acids. CDR3 region: CSVVRQGETEAFF. The CDR3 coding sequence is TGCAGCGTTGTGCGACAGGGAGAAACTGAAGCTTTCTTT.

V usage is TRBV29-1 and J usage is TRBJ1-3; tentatively, D is TRBD1 (5 bases). Germline V CDR1 and CDR2: SQVTM, ANQGSEA. V was cut by 6 bases and J by 0 bases, with 12 bases left in between. This CDR3 is built from 14 residues. CDR3 sequence (DNA): TGCAGCGTGACGGGGCCGATCTCTGGAAACACCATATATTTT. This translates into CSVTGPISGNTIYF.

The chain employs TRBV29-1 and TRBJ1-3, with D possibly being TRBD1 (5 bases). This CDR3 has 17 residues. The germline V and J ends were trimmed by 0 bases and 0 bases, with 15 bases remaining between them. Germline assignment: CDR1 SQVTM and CDR2 ANQGSEA. CDR3 amino acids: CSVEDRGRGHSGNTIYF. In DNA form, the CDR3 reads TGCAGCGTTGAAGATCGGGGAAGGGGTCACTCTGGAAACACCATATATTTT.

Turning to this clonotype: Being one base from a much bigger clone, this may be a read error. This chain connects TRBV15 to TRBJ1-4; D gene unclear. Germline CDR1 and CDR2: LNHNV and YYDKDF (reference sequence). This CDR3 region has 20 residues. Trimming took 0 bases from V and 1 from J, leaving 21 bases between them. CDR3 amino acids: CATSRDLGYAEEGTNEKLFF. The CDR3 DNA reads TGTGCCACCAGCAGAGATCTAGGCTATGCTGAGGAGGGAACTAATGAAAAACTGTTTTTT.

The chain has TRBV12-3 or TRBV12-4 and TRBJ1-5; tentatively, D is TRBD1 (6 bases). The CDR3 spans 15 residues. V lost 2 bases and J lost 4, with 12 bases in between. The CDR3 protein is CASSLSSGENQPQHF. The CDR3 DNA reads as TGTGCCAGCAGTTTATCGTCAGGGGAGAATCAGCCCCAGCATTTT.

This clonotype was detected only a few times. The chain links TRBV12-5 to TRBJ1-6, with TRBD1 matching over 8 bases. Germline CDR1 and CDR2: LGHNT and FRNRAP. The CDR3 is made up of 16 amino acids. With 0 bases clipped from V and 14 bases from J, the junction kept 12 bases outside the gene matches. The CDR3 DNA reads as TGTGCTAGTGGTTTGGTATGGGGCGGACAGGGTCGCACCCTCCACTTT. Translation: CASGLVWGGQGRTLHF. The complete variable domain, with remaining parts taken from reference TRBV12-5 and TRBJ1-6, reads DARVTQTPRHKVTEMGQEVTMRCQPILGHNTVFWYRQTMMQGLELLAYFRNRAPLDDSGMPKDRFSAEMPDATLATLKIQPSEPRDSAVYFCASGLVWGGQGRTLHFGNGTRLTVT.

The chain links TRBV10-3 to TRBJ1-6; maybe TRBD1 (6 bases). CDR1 and CDR2 from the germline V gene are ENHRY and SYGVKD. With 4 bases removed from V and 5 bases from J, the gap between germline ends came to 9 bases. CDR3 length equals 14 residues. The CDR3 coding sequence is TGTGCCATCAGTGGGGACAAGGATAATTCACCCCTCCACTTT. It encodes CAISGDKDNSPLHF.

This chain links TRBV2 with TRBJ1-5, with a weak D call TRBD1 (6 bases). Germline V lookup: CDR1 SNHLY, CDR2 FYNNEI. Between the trimmed V and J ends, which lost 4 bases and 7 bases, there was a span of 17 bases. The CDR3 covers 15 residues. The DNA for the CDR3 is TGTGCCAGCAGTGCTTCTGTGTCGGGGGGCCAGCCCCAGCATTTT. Protein: CASSASVSGGQPQHF.

In this sample, this clonotype turned up many times. V and J are TRBV11-2 and TRBJ2-7, with D perhaps matching TRBD1 (6 bases). The V end lost 3 bases, the J end lost 3 bases, and 9 bases lay between the germline ends. Per germline, CDR1 SGHAT and CDR2 FQNNGV. The CDR3 totals 13 residues. Written as DNA, the CDR3 is TGTGCCAGCAGCTTCGGACAGTTCTACGAGCAGTACTTC. Translating gives CASSFGQFYEQYF.

This clonotype was observed a handful of times. The chain joins TRBV5-4 to TRBJ2-2; 8 positions agree with TRBD1. This CDR3 is 16 amino acids long. Germline V gene sequence: CDR1 SGHNT, CDR2 YYREEE (reference sequence). Losses at the gene ends were 4 bases for V and 5 bases for J; bases not matched to a gene: 10. CDR3 protein: CASSIRDRPITGELFF. The DNA of the CDR3 is TGTGCCAGCAGCATCCGGGACAGGCCGATAACCGGGGAGCTGTTTTTT. Full variable domain (rest looked up from reference TRBV5-4 and TRBJ2-2): ETGVTQSPTHLIKTRGQQVTLRCSSQSGHNTVSWYQQALGQGPQFIFQYYREEENGRGNFPPRFSGLQFPNYSSELNVNALELDDSALYLCASSIRDRPITGELFFGEGSRLTVL.